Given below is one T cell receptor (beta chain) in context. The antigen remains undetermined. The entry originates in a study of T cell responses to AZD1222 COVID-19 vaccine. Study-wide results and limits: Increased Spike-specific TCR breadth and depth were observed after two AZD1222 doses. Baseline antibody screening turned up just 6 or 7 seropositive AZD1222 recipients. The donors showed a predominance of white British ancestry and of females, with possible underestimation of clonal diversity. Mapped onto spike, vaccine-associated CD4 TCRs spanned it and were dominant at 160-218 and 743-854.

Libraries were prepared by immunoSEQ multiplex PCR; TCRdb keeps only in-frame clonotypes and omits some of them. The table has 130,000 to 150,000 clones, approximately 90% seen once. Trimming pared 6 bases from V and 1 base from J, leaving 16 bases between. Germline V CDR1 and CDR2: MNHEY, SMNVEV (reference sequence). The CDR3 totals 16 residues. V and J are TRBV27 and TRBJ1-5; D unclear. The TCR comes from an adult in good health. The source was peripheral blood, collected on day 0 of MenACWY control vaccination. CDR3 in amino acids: CASRERPDMSNQPQHF. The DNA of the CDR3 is TGTGCCAGCAGGGAAAGACCCGATATGAGCAATCAGCCCCAGCATTTT.